One sample yielded the 3 T cell receptor beta chains listed below, sequenced in a study of CD8 T cells in ankylosing spondylitis. Each CDR3 protein gets one entry after TCRdb re-called the 5' RACE reads with MiXCR. The sample gives 150,000 to 200,000 distinct CDR3 sequences, around 10% of which show up once; roughly 28% is in the top ten. Sequenced material: blood, either unsorted or a sorted T cell fraction (not recorded which). The receptor set was obtained from a male donor with ankylosing spondylitis or in good health (not recorded which).

This clonotype came up a few times. This chain links TRBV7-8 with TRBJ2-5, with TRBD2 matching 9 bases. After removal of 6 bases from V and 1 base from J, the junction contained 6 bases not matched to a gene. The CDR3 is made up of 15 amino acids. CDR1 is SGHVS and CDR2 is FQNEAQ in the germline V gene. The CDR3 DNA is TGTGCCAGCAGAGCCGGGACTAGCTTCCAAGAGACCCAGTACTTC. It encodes CASRAGTSFQETQYF.

This clonotype was detected many times. This chain connects TRBV5-1 to TRBJ2-5; the D is unclear. This CDR3 is built from 11 residues. The V gene's germline CDR1 is SGHRS and CDR2 YFSETQ. Deletions cut 4 bases from V and 3 bases from J, with 4 bases between. The DNA for the CDR3 is TGCGCCAGCAGCATCGAAGAGACCCAGTACTTC. This codes for CASSIEETQYF.

This clonotype has a count of ten or more. The CDR3: CASRETGGEVYGYTF. For the CDR3, the DNA is TGTGCCAGCAGGGAGACAGGGGGCGAGGTCTATGGCTACACCTTC. The chain has TRBV6-1 and TRBJ1-2; the match to TRBD1 covers 10 bases. Germline CDR1 MNHNS, CDR2 SASEGT. The V gene end was trimmed by 6 bases and the J gene end by 4 bases; junction bases not matched to a gene: 8. CDR3 length: 15 residues.